This T cell receptor beta chain was identified during a study of cytomegalovirus exposure and HLA in healthy donors. Donors were nominally healthy when sampled, though unrecorded immune exposures were likely. Turning to this clone: The antigen is undetermined. Other DNA sequences of this sample code for an identical CDR3.

In the PCR, 60 Vbeta and 13 Jbeta primers were used. Sequencing was performed with immunoSEQ multiplex PCR; in TCRdb, only in-frame clones are kept and a portion is missing. This sample carries 130,000 to 150,000 clones, over 60% of them seen once, and the ten largest clones take 3%. Overall study findings and caveats: Researchers counted around 150 TCR beta chains as cytomegalovirus-associated. In a later analysis, around 18,000 TCR beta sequences were associated with HLA alleles at 0.05 false discovery rate.

Germline CDR1 reads MGHDK; CDR2 reads SYGVNS. This CDR3 region has 12 residues. This sequence joins TRBV25-1 and TRBJ2-2, with a tentative D call TRBD2 (5 bases). This sequence was found in a man aged 35-49 years in good health and CMV-seropositive. The source material was PBMCs. DNA of the CDR3: TGTGCTAGCCGGGAGAACACCGGGGAGCTGTTTTTT. This translates into CASRENTGELFF. The whole variable domain, filled in from reference TRBV25-1 and TRBJ2-2, reads EADIYQTPRYLVIGTGKKITLECSQTMGHDKMYWYQQDPGMELHLIHYSYGVNSTEKGDLSSESTVSRIRTEHFPLTLESARPSHTSQYLCASRENTGELFFGEGSRLTVL.